This T cell receptor (beta chain) was profiled in a study of glioma-infiltrating T cells. Using RNA template, CDR3s of TCR alpha and beta were amplified with iRepertoire arm-PCR. Each CDR3 protein is one row after TCRdb ran MiXCR on the multiplex PCR reads. There are some 160,000 distinct CDR3 sequences in the sample; around 45% occur only once, and roughly 5.5% lies in the top ten. In its sample, this clonotype was seen many times. Sequences were obtained from glioma tissue, nonneoplastic brain tissue, or PBMCs (not recorded which). This receptor was identified in a human donor with low-grade glioma or glioblastoma, undergoing nonglioma brain surgery, or in good health (not recorded which).

The CDR3 nucleotides read TGCAGTGCTAGAGACACGAACACTGAAGCTTTCTTT. Its translation is CSARDTNTEAFF. V gene TRBV20-1 combines with J gene TRBJ1-1; D is unresolved. The ends were cut back, 0 bases at V and 1 base at J, with 3 bases in the middle. CDR3 length: 12 amino acids. CDR1 is DFQATT, CDR2 SNEGSKA, per germline (reference sequence).